This T cell receptor beta chain comes out of a study of T cell changes during pregnancy in multiple sclerosis. The repertoire was sequenced with immunoSEQ multiplex PCR; TCRdb's copy has only in-frame clones and lacks some. The table has about 120,000 clones, about 93% seen once; the top ten hold less than 2%. Germline V lookup: CDR1 SGHTA, CDR2 FQGNSA. The CDR3 is 15 amino acids. After removal of 2 bases from V and 3 bases from J, the junction contained 4 bases not matched to a gene. The chain joins TRBV7-2 to TRBJ2-5, with 9 bases identical to TRBD2. The receptor comes from a female donor with multiple sclerosis, enrolled in a pregnancy study. The specimen was peripheral blood, collected in the third trimester of pregnancy. The CDR3 here is CASSLSASGKETQYF. Here the CDR3 DNA reads TGTGCCAGCAGCTTATCAGCTAGCGGGAAAGAGACCCAGTACTTC. Full variable domain (outside the CDR3, taken from reference TRBV7-2 and TRBJ2-5): GAGVSQSPSNKVTEKGKDVELRCDPISGHTALYWYRQSLGQGLEFLIYFQGNSAPDKSGLPSDRFSAERTGGSVSTLTIQRTQQEDSAVYLCASSLSASGKETQYFGPGTRLLVL.